This TCR beta chain was recorded in a study of T cells in Graves' hyperthyroidism and ophthalmopathy (dated 2019 in TCRdb). In the study overall: Peripheral blood samples were taken at the time of initial diagnosis, prior to any treatment. After blood sampling, hyperthyroidism patients were treated with methimazole at a starting dose of 30 mg daily, and ophthalmopathy patients were treated with high-dose intravenous methylprednisolone. In several Graves' hyperthyroidism patients, the study also compared T-cell repertoires from thyroid tissue with T-cell repertoires from blood. The approximately 90 discovery patients were divided at random into training and test sets in a 7:3 ratio. The paper reports TCR Vbeta CDR3 sequencing of 130 to 150 peripheral blood samples: under 45 ophthalmopathy, fewer than 85 hyperthyroidism and around 17 progressor patients. TCR V-J signatures able to tell the groups apart were searched for in a discovery cohort of 90 to 100 patients, of whom more than 40 had Graves' ophthalmopathy and 57 had stable Graves' hyperthyroidism. Whether ophthalmopathy could be predicted prospectively was tested in an independent validation cohort made up of about 18 hyperthyroidism patients plus 17 patients who later progressed to ophthalmopathy. General findings and caveats noted by the study authors: No statistical method was used to set the sample size in advance, and investigators knew the group allocation. Most expanded thyroid clonotypes (frequency above 0.001) were also found in blood, which suggests that blood repertoires may mirror thyroid immune responses. A model built on a 13 V-J signature distinguished ophthalmopathy from stable hyperthyroidism, reaching roughly 88% sensitivity and around 81% specificity in cross-validation and 80%/75% in testing. In validation, progression to ophthalmopathy was predicted by the model with 70% to 71% sensitivity and roughly 72% specificity, a median of approximately 6.5 months before onset.

In the ophthalmopathy patients, disease was moderately to severely active, with a Clinical Activity Score of 3 or more, a NOSPECS grade of 4 or more, and a duration of less than 3 months. Exclusion was applied to patients with uncontrolled infections, other autoimmune diseases, pregnancy or lactation. Diagnoses relied on clinical symptoms, serum thyroxine and TRAb, thyroid ultrasound and orbital computed tomography. PBMCs were separated from roughly 10 ml of fresh peripheral blood using Ficoll-Paque density gradient centrifugation. Total RNA was extracted with Trizol reagent, and quality was checked on an Agilent 2100 Bioanalyzer. Comments on this clonotype: What antigen it recognizes has not been identified. Per-nucleotide qualities are absent, and no much larger clonotype sits a single base away.

Taken from cysteine to phenylalanine, the CDR3 has 14 residues. Kept here is only the CDR3 DNA, which spans 42 bases and is read in frame from base 1. From the germline V gene, CDR1 is MDHEN and CDR2 is SYDVKM. Trimming accounts for 7 bases at V and 3 bases at J, while the number of junction bases matched to no gene is 3. TCR beta CDR3 regions were amplified from RNA transcripts. A first-round RT-PCR of the TCR CDR3 used the HTBI primer set with the Qiagen OneStep RT-PCR kit. Libraries were constructed in a second round of multiplex PCR, after which size selection and purification were carried out. Paired-end sequencing of the libraries was performed with 100 bp reads on an Illumina HiSeq2000. Per the authors' processing: SOAPnuke was used to process the raw data, with reads discarded if the reads contained adapters or uncalled bases, had a mean Phred below 15, or lacked an exact constant-primer or identifier match. High-quality paired reads were merged with COPE v1.2.5, and unique nucleotide sequences were defined as clonotypes. MiTCR v1.1 was used to align the clonotypes against IMGT TRBV, TRBD and TRBJ reference segments. Analysis was restricted to V-J combinations with a frequency above 0.0001, which covered over 98% of repertoires. The TCS score was defined as F50 (clonal expansion) divided by E x V (chaos), with BLOSUM62-based TCRdist calculated between CDR3 peptides within each V-J. Welch's t-statistics and random forest reduced 500 to 650 V-J features to roughly 13, which were used in a naive Bayes classifier (R e1071). TCRdb ran its own pipeline on the public reads, namely fastp trimming at Q25 and MiXCR clone calling, and kept in-frame beta chains. Identical CDR3 protein sequences are pooled into one entry, listed with their most common genes and DNA. The authors' filters were not applied to this entry. In all, the sample holds about 480,000 distinct CDR3 sequences, and roughly 23% of those were seen once. Roughly 49% of the sample rests with the top ten.

The specimen sequenced was blood. This sequence uses TRBV28 and TRBJ2-1, with 10 bases aligning to TRBD2. The sequence came from a woman aged 65 to 85 with Graves' ophthalmopathy. The CDR3 protein sequence reads: CASNPSGGYNEQFF. The bases read TGTGCCAGCAACCCTAGCGGGGGCTACAATGAGCAGTTCTTC.